Listed here are 26 T cell receptor beta chains from one sample, sequenced in a study of CD8+ T cells in alopecia areata. Following extraction, RNA underwent reverse transcription to cDNA, which served as the sequencing template. This table comes from immunoSEQ multiplex PCR, and its TCRdb copy is limited to in-frame clones, with some not included. Among around 140,000 clones listed, about 47% were seen once. The specimen comprised CD8+ T cells sorted from blood, sampled at week 0. The receptor set was obtained from a human donor with alopecia areata.

This chain uses TRBV29-1 with TRBJ1-2; tentatively, D is TRBD1 (5 bases). Trimming removed 7 bases at V and 2 bases at J, with 8 bases between. Germline values: CDR1 SQVTM, CDR2 ANQGSEA. The CDR3 has 11 residues. In nucleotides, the CDR3 is TGCAGCGCTCGGGACAACTATGGCTACACCTTC. As protein: CSARDNYGYTF.

Only a few counts were recorded for this clone. The gene calls are TRBV13 and TRBJ2-7; TRBD2 aligns across 8 bases. Germline-derived CDR1 and CDR2 are PRHDT and FYEKMQ (reference sequence). The CDR3 is made up of 15 amino acids. V dropped 5 bases and J dropped 4; count of bases not matched to a gene: 10. CDR3 nucleotides: TGTGCCAGCAGCCCAACCGGGACGGGGGGGTACGAGCAGTACTTC. Translated: CASSPTGTGGYEQYF.

The chain recombines TRBV5-6 with TRBJ2-7; D is ambiguous. Per the germline V gene, CDR1 is SGHDT and CDR2 is YYEEEE. CDR3 size: 15 residues. Trimming shortened V by 3 bases and J by 0 bases, and 13 bases separated the two germline ends. This chain's CDR3 is CASSSAGLGSYEQYF. CDR3 DNA: TGTGCCAGCAGCTCCGCCGGCCTAGGCTCCTACGAGCAGTACTTC.

This clone was seen only a few times. J is TRBJ1-2 and V is TRBV15; no definite D call. There are 15 residues in the CDR3. Germline V lookup: CDR1 LNHNV, CDR2 YYDKDF (reference sequence). Trimming stripped 1 base from V and 8 bases from J, with 17 bases between. The CDR3 loop reads CATSRVEGAAGGYTF. The CDR3 DNA is TGTGCCACCAGCAGAGTGGAGGGTGCGGCGGGGGGCTACACCTTC.

Written as DNA, the CDR3 is TGCAGCGGCTCAGGGTTGACGCTCGCTGAAGCTTTCTTT. As protein: CSGSGLTLAEAFF. V usage is TRBV29-1 and J usage is TRBJ1-1; possibly TRBD1 for D (5 bases). CDR1 and CDR2 from the germline V gene are SQVTM and ANQGSEA. The CDR3 runs 13 residues. Trimming shortened V by 7 bases and J by 6 bases, and 18 bases separated the two germline ends.

A few counts support this clone. The chain couples TRBV29-1 to TRBJ2-3; D remains ambiguous. The germline V and J ends were trimmed by 3 bases and 4 bases, with 5 bases remaining between them. Germline-derived CDR1 and CDR2 are SQVTM and ANQGSEA. CDR3 length equals 11 residues. CDR3 DNA: TGCAGCGTTGATTTACCAGATACGCAGTATTTT. Translation gives CSVDLPDTQYF.

This clone was found a few times. This chain connects TRBV7-2 to TRBJ2-7; 8 bases map to TRBD1. The CDR3 has 14 residues. V shed 5 bases, J shed 4 bases, and the junction held 7 bases outside the gene matches. The V gene's germline CDR1 is SGHTA and CDR2 FQGNSA. The CDR3 reads CASSAPGTGYEQYF. CDR3 DNA sequence: TGTGCCAGCAGCGCACCCGGGACAGGTTACGAGCAGTACTTC.

The chain joins TRBV27 to TRBJ1-1; D unclear. Germline V gene sequence: CDR1 MNHEY, CDR2 SMNVEV (reference sequence). Trimming stripped 2 bases from V and 5 bases from J, with 6 bases between. The CDR3 loop spans 12 amino acids. The CDR3 DNA is TGTGCCAGCAGTTTAAGAGGGACTGAAGCTTTCTTT. It codes for CASSLRGTEAFF.

The V gene is TRBV7-6, the J gene TRBJ2-5; D is perhaps TRBD2 (6 bases). This CDR3 comprises 15 residues. Germline-derived CDR1 and CDR2 are SGHVS and FNYEAQ. The ends were cut back, 5 bases at V and 4 bases at J, with 17 bases in the middle. CDR3 in DNA: TGTGCCAGCAGCCGAGGGACTGACGAATTAGAGACCCAGTACTTC. This sequence encodes CASSRGTDELETQYF.

This chain connects TRBV4-1 to TRBJ2-5; 11 positions match TRBD1. V shed 4 bases and J 5 bases; nucleotides not matched to a gene: 3. The CDR3 consists of 14 residues. Germline V gene data show CDR1 as MGHRA and CDR2 as YSYEKL. This chain's CDR3 is CASSPGTGGETQYF. For the CDR3, the DNA is TGCGCCAGCAGCCCTGGGACAGGGGGTGAGACCCAGTACTTC.

This clone was detected a few times. CDR3 DNA sequence: TGTGCCAGCAGCTGGGCAGGGGGCTCTGGAAACACCATATATTTT. Encoded protein: CASSWAGGSGNTIYF. The chain has TRBV5-6 and TRBJ1-3; 7 bases are a match to TRBD1. After removal of 3 bases from V and 0 bases from J, the junction contained 3 bases not matched to a gene. Per germline, CDR1 SGHDT and CDR2 YYEEEE. The CDR3 is 15 residues long. The full variable domain, with the rest looked up from reference TRBV5-6 and TRBJ1-3, is DAGVTQSPTHLIKTRGQQVTLRCSPKSGHDTVSWYQQALGQGPQFIFQYYEEEERQRGNFPDRFSGHQFPNYSSELNVNALLLGDSALYLCASSWAGGSGNTIYFGEGSWLTVV.

The chain couples TRBV27 to TRBJ2-1, with D possibly matching TRBD1 (6 bases). This CDR3 is 15 amino acids long. Trimming took off 5 bases at V and 5 bases at J, with 16 bases between the two ends. The V gene's germline CDR1 is MNHEY and CDR2 SMNVEV (reference sequence). In DNA, the CDR3 is TGTGCCAGCAGTACATACCGGGACATAAACAATGAGCAGTTCTTC. It specifies CASSTYRDINNEQFF.

In this sample, this clone turned up a few times. This chain links TRBV6-6 with TRBJ2-7, with D unresolved. The CDR3 spans 11 residues. Germline assignment: CDR1 MNHNY and CDR2 SVGAGI (reference sequence). V lost 8 bases and J lost 1, with 6 bases in between. Here the CDR3 reads CASGVSYEQYF. The CDR3 region has the DNA TGTGCCAGCGGGGTTTCCTACGAGCAGTACTTC.

V and J are TRBV29-1 and TRBJ2-1, with D uncertain. Germline CDR1 SQVTM, CDR2 ANQGSEA. The CDR3 length is 11 residues. The V end was cut by 3 bases, the J end by 7 bases, with 7 bases between. The CDR3 DNA is TGCAGCGTTGAGGGTGAAAATGAGCAGTTCTTC. As protein: CSVEGENEQFF.

The chain uses TRBV7-9 and TRBJ2-7; no firm D call. The CDR3 is 18 residues long. In germline, CDR1 is SEHNR, CDR2 FQNEAQ (reference sequence). Trimming took off 0 bases at V and 4 bases at J, with 22 bases between the two ends. CDR3 nucleotide sequence: TGTGCCAGCAGCTTAGCGTTTAGGTCGGCATACGGAGAATACGAGCAGTACTTC. This translates into CASSLAFRSAYGEYEQYF.

There are a few counts of this clone. The rearrangement uses TRBV11-2 and TRBJ2-1; D is ambiguous. This CDR3 has 11 amino acids. Deletions cut 1 base from V and 10 bases from J, with 5 bases between. CDR1 and CDR2 (germline): SGHAT, FQNNGV. CDR3 DNA: TGTGCCAGCAGCTTAGGTAGCGAGCAGTTCTTC. Protein: CASSLGSEQFF.

This rearrangement joins TRBV30 to TRBJ2-7, with TRBD1 matching over 10 bases. CDR3 length: 13 residues. Germline assignment: CDR1 GTSNPN and CDR2 SVGIG (reference sequence). With 2 bases clipped from V and 5 bases from J, the junction kept 3 bases outside the gene matches. The CDR3 DNA follows: TGTGCCTGGAGTCCCGGGACAGGGGACGAGCAGTACTTC. Amino acid sequence: CAWSPGTGDEQYF.

The CDR3 DNA reads as TGTGCCAGCAGTTTACTTAGCGGGGGACGGGATTATGGCTACACCTTC. Translation: CASSLLSGGRDYGYTF. V and J are TRBV27 and TRBJ1-2; D possibly corresponds to TRBD1 (5 bases). CDR1 is MNHEY, CDR2 SMNVEV, per germline (reference sequence). V lost 2 bases to trimming and J lost 5 bases, with 18 bases between them. CDR3 length: 16 amino acids.

In this sample, this clone turned up once. This chain links TRBV7-2 with TRBJ2-1, with no clear D. Germline V gene data show CDR1 as SGHTA and CDR2 as FQGNSA. The CDR3 has 10 amino acids. The V end lost 1 base, the J end lost 9 bases, and 1 base lay between the germline ends. The CDR3 sequence is CASSLGEQFF. CDR3 in DNA: TGTGCCAGCAGCTTAGGTGAGCAGTTCTTC.

J is TRBJ1-4 and V is TRBV30, with TRBD1 matching over 9 bases. V shed 1 base, J shed 1 base, and the junction held 1 base outside the gene matches. The CDR3 totals 15 residues. CDR1 is GTSNPN, CDR2 SVGIG, per germline (reference sequence). CDR3: CAWSETGGTNEKLFF. CDR3 coding DNA: TGTGCCTGGAGTGAGACAGGGGGAACTAATGAAAAACTGTTTTTT.

The J gene is TRBJ1-1, the V gene TRBV27, with D perhaps TRBD1 (5 bases). Germline lookup yields CDR1 MNHEY and CDR2 SMNVEV (reference sequence). This CDR3 has 14 amino acids. Trimming stripped 5 bases from V and 1 base from J, with 11 bases between. CDR3 in amino acids: CASSQMGGNTEAFF. The CDR3, as DNA: TGTGCCAGCAGTCAAATGGGGGGGAACACTGAAGCTTTCTTT.

This chain joins TRBV5-1 and TRBJ1-2, with no clear D. This CDR3 has 14 residues. V was cut by 6 bases and J by 5 bases, with 17 bases left in between. The germline V gene has CDR1 SGHRS and CDR2 YFSETQ. The CDR3 spells CASTSVPSVYGYTF. The CDR3 DNA is TGCGCCAGCACCTCGGTTCCCTCGGTGTATGGCTACACCTTC.

This clone has only a few counts. The chain has TRBV30 and TRBJ2-7; D possibly corresponds to TRBD2 (7 bases). With 7 bases removed from V and 3 bases from J, the gap between germline ends came to 16 bases. This CDR3 spans 13 amino acids. The germline V gene encodes CDR1 GTSNPN and CDR2 SVGIG (reference sequence). Here the CDR3 reads CASEGGANYEQYF. As DNA, the CDR3 is TGTGCCTCCGAGGGGGGGGCAAACTACGAGCAGTACTTC. The full variable domain, with the rest looked up from reference TRBV30 and TRBJ2-7, is SQTIHQWPATLVQPVGSPLSLECTVEGTSNPNLYWYRQAAGRGLQLLFYSVGIGQISSEVPQNLSASRPQDRQFILSSKKLLLSDSGFYLCASEGGANYEQYFGPGTRLTVT.

This clone was observed a few times. This chain joins TRBV4-2 and TRBJ1-6; D not resolved. Looked up from germline, CDR1 is LGHNA and CDR2 is YNFKEQ. Trimming removed 4 bases at V and 11 bases at J, with 15 bases between. This CDR3 has 14 amino acids. The CDR3 sequence: CASSLTGPSPPLHF. The CDR3 region has the DNA TGTGCCAGCAGCCTCACCGGGCCCAGCCCACCCCTCCACTTT.

This chain connects TRBV4-1 to TRBJ1-2; possibly TRBD1 for D (5 bases). Germline V lookup: CDR1 MGHRA, CDR2 YSYEKL. The CDR3 totals 16 residues. V lost 3 bases and J 5 bases, leaving 19 bases between the germline ends. The CDR3: CASSHPGGQGSYGYTF. As DNA, the CDR3 is TGCGCCAGCAGCCACCCCGGTGGGCAGGGAAGTTATGGCTACACCTTC.

Only a few counts were recorded for this clone. The chain uses TRBV5-1 and TRBJ2-5, with D perhaps matching TRBD2 (5 bases). V was shortened by 0 bases and J by 0 bases, with 12 bases between the two germline ends. The CDR3 has 16 residues. Germline V gene data show CDR1 as SGHRS and CDR2 as YFSETQ. This chain's CDR3 is CASSLAVRGNQETQYF. CDR3 nucleotides: TGCGCCAGCAGCTTGGCCGTACGGGGAAACCAAGAGACCCAGTACTTC.